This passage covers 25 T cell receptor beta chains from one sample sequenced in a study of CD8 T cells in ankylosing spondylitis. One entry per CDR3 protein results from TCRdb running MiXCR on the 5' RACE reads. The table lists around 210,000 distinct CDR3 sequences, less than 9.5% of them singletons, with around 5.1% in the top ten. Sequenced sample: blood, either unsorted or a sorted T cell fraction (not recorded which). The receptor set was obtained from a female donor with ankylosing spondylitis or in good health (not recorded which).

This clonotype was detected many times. The CDR3 region has the DNA TGCGCCAGCAGCCCTGGGACGGGGAGTTATGAAAAACTGTTTTTT. Encoded protein: CASSPGTGSYEKLFF. This rearrangement joins TRBV5-1 to TRBJ1-4, with a tentative D call TRBD1 (5 bases). Trimming removed 4 bases from V and 6 bases from J, with 16 bases in between. The germline CDR1 and CDR2 sequences are SGHRS and YFSETQ. The CDR3 is 15 amino acids.

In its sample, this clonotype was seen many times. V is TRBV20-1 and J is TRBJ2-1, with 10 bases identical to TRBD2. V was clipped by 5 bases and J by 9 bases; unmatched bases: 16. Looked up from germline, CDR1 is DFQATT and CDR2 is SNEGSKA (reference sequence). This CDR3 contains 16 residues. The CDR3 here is CSALNPSGRGLREQFF. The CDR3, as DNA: TGCAGTGCTCTTAATCCTAGCGGGAGAGGGCTTCGTGAGCAGTTCTTC.

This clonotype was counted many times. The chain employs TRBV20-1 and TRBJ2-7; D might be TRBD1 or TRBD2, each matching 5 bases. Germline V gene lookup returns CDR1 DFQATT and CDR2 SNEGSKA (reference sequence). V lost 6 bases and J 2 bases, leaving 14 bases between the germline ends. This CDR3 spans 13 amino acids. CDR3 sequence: CSAPGPRTYEQYF. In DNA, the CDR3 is TGCAGTGCCCCGGGACCAAGAACCTACGAGCAGTACTTC.

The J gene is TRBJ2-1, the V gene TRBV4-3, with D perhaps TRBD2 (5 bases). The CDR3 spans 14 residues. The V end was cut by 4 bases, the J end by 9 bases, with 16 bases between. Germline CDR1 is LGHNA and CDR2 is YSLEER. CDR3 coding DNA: TGCGCCAGCAGCCTCATCCGGACTCTCGGTGAGCAGTTCTTC. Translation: CASSLIRTLGEQFF.

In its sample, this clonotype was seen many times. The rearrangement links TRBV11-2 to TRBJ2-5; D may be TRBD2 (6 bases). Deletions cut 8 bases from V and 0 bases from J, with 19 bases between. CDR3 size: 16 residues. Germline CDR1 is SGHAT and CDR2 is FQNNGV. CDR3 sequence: CASRSGTFDYQETQYF. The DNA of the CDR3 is TGTGCCAGCCGAAGTGGGACTTTCGACTACCAAGAGACCCAGTACTTC. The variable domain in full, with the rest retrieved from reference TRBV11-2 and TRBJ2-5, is EAGVAQSPRYKIIEKRQSVAFWCNPISGHATLYWYQQILGQGPKLLIQFQNNGVVDDSQLPKDRFSAERLKGVDSTLKIQPAKLEDSAVYLCASRSGTFDYQETQYFGPGTRLLVL.

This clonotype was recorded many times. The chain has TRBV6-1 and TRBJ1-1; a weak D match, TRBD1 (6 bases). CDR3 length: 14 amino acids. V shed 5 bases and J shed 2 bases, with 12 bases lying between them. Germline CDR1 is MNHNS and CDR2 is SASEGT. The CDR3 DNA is TGTGCCAGCAGTAGGGGGTCTGTTAACACTGAAGCTTTCTTT. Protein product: CASSRGSVNTEAFF.

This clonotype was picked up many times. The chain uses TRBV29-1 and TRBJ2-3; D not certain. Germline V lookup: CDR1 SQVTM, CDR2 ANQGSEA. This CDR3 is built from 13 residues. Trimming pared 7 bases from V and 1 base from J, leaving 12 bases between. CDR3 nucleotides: TGCAGCGCTCAGGTCACTGGCACAGATACGCAGTATTTT. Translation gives CSAQVTGTDTQYF.

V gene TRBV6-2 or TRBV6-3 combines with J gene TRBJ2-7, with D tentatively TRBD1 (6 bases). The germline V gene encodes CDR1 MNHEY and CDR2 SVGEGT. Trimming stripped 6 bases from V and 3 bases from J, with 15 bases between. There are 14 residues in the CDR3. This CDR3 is CASSHIDRLYEQYF. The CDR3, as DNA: TGTGCCAGCAGCCACATTGACAGGCTCTACGAGCAGTACTTC.

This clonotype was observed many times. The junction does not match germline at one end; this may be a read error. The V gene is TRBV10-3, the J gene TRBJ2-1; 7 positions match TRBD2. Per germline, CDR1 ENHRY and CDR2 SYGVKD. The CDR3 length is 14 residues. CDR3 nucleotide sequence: TGTGCCATCACTGAGACTAGCATCTACAATGAGCAGTTCTTC. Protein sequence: CAITETSIYNEQFF.

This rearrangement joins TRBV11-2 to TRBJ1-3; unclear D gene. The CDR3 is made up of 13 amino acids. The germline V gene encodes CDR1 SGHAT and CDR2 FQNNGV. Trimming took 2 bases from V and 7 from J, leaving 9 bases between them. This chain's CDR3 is CASSLSPENTIYF. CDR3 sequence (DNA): TGTGCCAGCAGCTTAAGCCCCGAGAACACCATATATTTT.

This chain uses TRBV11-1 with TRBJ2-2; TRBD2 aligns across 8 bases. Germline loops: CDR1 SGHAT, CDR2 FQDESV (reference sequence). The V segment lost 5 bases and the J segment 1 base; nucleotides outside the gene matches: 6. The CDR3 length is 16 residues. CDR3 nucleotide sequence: TGTGCCAGCAGCCCCGGAGCGGGAGAGAACACCGGGGAGCTGTTTTTT. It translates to CASSPGAGENTGELFF.

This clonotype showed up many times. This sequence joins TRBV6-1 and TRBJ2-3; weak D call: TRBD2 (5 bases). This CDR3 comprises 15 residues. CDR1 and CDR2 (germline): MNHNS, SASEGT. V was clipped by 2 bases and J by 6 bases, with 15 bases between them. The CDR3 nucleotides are TGTGCCAGCAGTGAACAGCTAGCTGGAAGCGATACGCAGTATTTT. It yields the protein CASSEQLAGSDTQYF.

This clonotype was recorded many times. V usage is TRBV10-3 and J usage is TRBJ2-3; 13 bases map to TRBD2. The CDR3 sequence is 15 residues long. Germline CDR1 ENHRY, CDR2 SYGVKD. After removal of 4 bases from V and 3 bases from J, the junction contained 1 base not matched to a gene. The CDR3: CAISGLAGGTDTQYF. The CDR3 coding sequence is TGTGCCATCAGTGGACTAGCGGGAGGAACAGATACGCAGTATTTT.

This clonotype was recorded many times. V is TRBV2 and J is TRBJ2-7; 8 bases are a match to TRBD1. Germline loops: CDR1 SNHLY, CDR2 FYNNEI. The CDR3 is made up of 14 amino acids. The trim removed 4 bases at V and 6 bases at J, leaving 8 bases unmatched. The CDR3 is CASSGTGRLAEQYF. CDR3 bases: TGTGCCAGCAGTGGGACAGGGAGGTTGGCCGAGCAGTACTTC.

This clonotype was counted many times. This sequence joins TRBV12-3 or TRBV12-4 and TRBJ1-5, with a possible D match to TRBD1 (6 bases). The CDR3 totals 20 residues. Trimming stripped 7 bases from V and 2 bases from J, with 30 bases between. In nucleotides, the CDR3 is TGTGCCAGCAAGCAGCACAGGGTTGGGATCTGGAGTAGGGGCAATCAGCCCCAGCATTTT. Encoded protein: CASKQHRVGIWSRGNQPQHF.

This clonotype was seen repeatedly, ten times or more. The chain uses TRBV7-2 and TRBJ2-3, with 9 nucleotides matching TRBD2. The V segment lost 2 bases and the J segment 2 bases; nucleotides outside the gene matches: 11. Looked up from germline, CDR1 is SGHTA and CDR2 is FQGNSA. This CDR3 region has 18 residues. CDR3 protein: CASSLLRFSGSDTDTQYF. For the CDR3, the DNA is TGTGCCAGCAGCTTATTGCGCTTTAGCGGGAGCGACACAGATACGCAGTATTTT.

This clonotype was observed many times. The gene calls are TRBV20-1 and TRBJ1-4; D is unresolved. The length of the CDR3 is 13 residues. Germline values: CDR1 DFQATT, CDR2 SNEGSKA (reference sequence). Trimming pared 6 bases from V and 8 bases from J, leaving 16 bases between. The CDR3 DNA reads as TGCAGTGCCTTCGGCCAGGTTGAGGAAAAACTGTTTTTT. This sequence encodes CSAFGQVEEKLFF.

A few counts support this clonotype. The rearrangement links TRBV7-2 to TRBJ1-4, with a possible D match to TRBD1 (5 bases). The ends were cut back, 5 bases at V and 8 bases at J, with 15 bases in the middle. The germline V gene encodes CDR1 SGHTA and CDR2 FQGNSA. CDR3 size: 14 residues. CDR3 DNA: TGTGCCAGCAGCGTCCGGGGGGTAGGGGAAAAACTGTTTTTT. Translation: CASSVRGVGEKLFF.

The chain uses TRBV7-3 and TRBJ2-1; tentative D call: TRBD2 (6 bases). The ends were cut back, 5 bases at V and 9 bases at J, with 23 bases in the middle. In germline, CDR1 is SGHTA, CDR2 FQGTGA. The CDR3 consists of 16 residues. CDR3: CASSPSSGLARTEQFF. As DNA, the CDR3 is TGTGCCAGCAGCCCTTCCTCGGGACTGGCCCGAACTGAGCAGTTCTTC.

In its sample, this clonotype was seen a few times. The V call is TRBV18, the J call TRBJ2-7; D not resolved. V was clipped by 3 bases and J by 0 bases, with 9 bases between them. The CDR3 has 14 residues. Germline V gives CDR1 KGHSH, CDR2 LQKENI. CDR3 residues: CASSPVSSSYEQYF. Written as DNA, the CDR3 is TGTGCCAGCTCACCGGTCAGTAGCTCCTACGAGCAGTACTTC.

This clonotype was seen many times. CDR3 protein: CASRQQGIPDNEQFF. The CDR3 DNA reads TGTGCCAGCAGGCAACAGGGGATCCCGGACAATGAGCAGTTCTTC. The genes are TRBV28 and TRBJ2-1; 7 nucleotides line up with TRBD1. From germline, CDR1 is MDHEN and CDR2 SYDVKM. The CDR3 spans 15 residues. The ends lost 6 bases at V and 5 bases at J; junction bases unmatched: 10.

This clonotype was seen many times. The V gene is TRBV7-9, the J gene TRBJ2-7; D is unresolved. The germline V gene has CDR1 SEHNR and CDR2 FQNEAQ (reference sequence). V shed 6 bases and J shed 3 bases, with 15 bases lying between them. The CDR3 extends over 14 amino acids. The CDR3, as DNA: TGTGCCAGCAGTTCAGCCCCGTCAGACTACGAGCAGTACTTC. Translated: CASSSAPSDYEQYF.

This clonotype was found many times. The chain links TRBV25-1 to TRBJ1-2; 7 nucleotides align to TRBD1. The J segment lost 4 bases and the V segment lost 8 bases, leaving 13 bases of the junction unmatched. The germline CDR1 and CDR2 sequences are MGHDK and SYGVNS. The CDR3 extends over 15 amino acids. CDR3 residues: CASYPGGPDPYGYTF. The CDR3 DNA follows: TGTGCCAGCTATCCAGGGGGGCCAGACCCCTATGGCTACACCTTC.

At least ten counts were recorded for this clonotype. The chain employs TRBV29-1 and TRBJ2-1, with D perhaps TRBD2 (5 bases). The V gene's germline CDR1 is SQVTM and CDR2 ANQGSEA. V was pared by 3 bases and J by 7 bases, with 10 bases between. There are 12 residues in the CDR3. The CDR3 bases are TGCAGCGTTGACTCACTAGGAAATGAGCAGTTCTTC. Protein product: CSVDSLGNEQFF.

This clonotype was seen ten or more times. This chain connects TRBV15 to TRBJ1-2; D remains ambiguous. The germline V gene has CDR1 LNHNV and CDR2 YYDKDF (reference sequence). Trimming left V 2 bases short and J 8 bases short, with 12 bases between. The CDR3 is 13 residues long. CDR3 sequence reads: CATSRSGPDGYTF. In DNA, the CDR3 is TGTGCCACCAGCAGATCTGGCCCTGACGGCTACACCTTC.